The rows below give T cell receptor beta chains drawn from one sample of a study of blood T cell repertoires in COVID-19. The assay was immunoSEQ multiplex PCR, and TCRdb's table has in-frame clones only and misses some. The repertoire has about 280,000 clones, 85% to 90% of them found once; the top ten carry 1.9%. Sequenced sample: PBMCs or T cells enriched from blood (not recorded which). The receptors shown here come from a woman aged 55-70 years who had recovered from COVID-19. The CDR3 runs from the conserved cysteine through the conserved F or W. D genes are given only for firm matches. The size field is filled for only some rows; it gives once, few, many or a size class.

D,V,size,J,CDR3,DNA
TRBD2,TRBV7-2,once,TRBJ2-1,CASSFPSGGAYNEQFF,TGTGCCAGCAGCTTTCCTAGCGGGGGTGCTTACAATGAGCAGTTCTTC
.,TRBV2,.,TRBJ1-1,CASSQQHSNTEAFF,TGTGCCAGCAGTCAACAGCATTCGAACACTGAAGCTTTCTTT
.,TRBV4-2,once,TRBJ2-2,CASSHPIGANSGELFF,TGTGCCAGCAGCCACCCAATAGGGGCAAATAGCGGGGAGCTGTTTTTT
.,TRBV19,.,TRBJ1-1,CASSIGASMNTEAFF,TGTGCCAGTAGTATAGGGGCCAGCATGAACACTGAAGCTTTCTTT
TRBD2,TRBV10-1,.,TRBJ2-1,CASSSGRAYDEQFF,TGCGCCAGCTCCAGCGGGAGGGCTTACGATGAGCAGTTCTTC
TRBD1,TRBV19,.,TRBJ1-5,CTSTGQDGNQPQHF,TGTACCAGTACCGGACAGGATGGCAATCAGCCCCAGCATTTT
.,TRBV6-1,few,TRBJ1-5,CASSEAPVAGSIRQPQHF,TGTGCCAGCAGTGAAGCGCCGGTTGCGGGATCGATACGACAGCCCCAGCATTTT
TRBD1,TRBV10-3,.,TRBJ1-2,CAIGGDRDDYGYTF,TGTGCCATCGGTGGGGACAGGGACGACTATGGCTACACCTTC
.,TRBV30,.,TRBJ2-7,CAWSSGGSYEQYF,TGTGCCTGGAGTTCTGGGGGGTCCTACGAGCAGTACTTC
TRBD1,TRBV6-5,.,TRBJ1-5,CASRPGQKDQPQHF,TGTGCCAGCAGACCGGGACAGAAAGACCAGCCCCAGCATTTT
TRBD2,TRBV28,.,TRBJ2-1,CASSPPLGLAGVGNEQFF,TGTGCCAGCAGTCCCCCCTTGGGACTAGCGGGAGTTGGGAATGAGCAGTTCTTC
TRBD1,TRBV7-9,.,TRBJ1-3,CASTVETGAHTIYF,TGTGCCAGCACCGTCGAGACAGGGGCGCACACCATATATTTT
.,TRBV5-4,.,TRBJ2-6,CASSIPRGTGANVLTF,TGTGCCAGCAGCATCCCGCGGGGCACCGGGGCCAACGTCCTGACTTTC
.,TRBV11-3,.,TRBJ2-5,CASSGTSQETQYF,TGTGCCAGCAGCGGGACTTCCCAAGAGACCCAGTACTTC
TRBD1,TRBV28,.,TRBJ1-5,CASTADRPLYSNQPQHF,TGTGCCAGCACCGCGGACAGGCCCCTCTATAGCAATCAGCCCCAGCATTTT
TRBD1,TRBV29-1,.,TRBJ1-2,CSAKSGTEINYGYTF,TGCAGCGCCAAGTCCGGGACAGAGATTAACTATGGCTACACCTTC
.,TRBV6-4,.,TRBJ2-2,CASSDRGQGTGELFF,TGTGCCAGCAGTGACAGGGGCCAGGGGACCGGGGAGCTGTTTTTT
.,TRBV2,.,TRBJ2-2,CASYSGSWTGELFF,TGTGCCAGCTATAGCGGAAGTTGGACCGGGGAGCTGTTTTTT
.,TRBV7-9,.,TRBJ1-4,CASSPGLEKLFF,TGTGCCAGCAGCCCCGGACTTGAAAAACTGTTTTTT
TRBD2,TRBV6-4,.,TRBJ2-3,CASSGAGETDTQYF,TGTGCCAGCAGTGGAGCGGGAGAAACAGATACGCAGTATTTT
.,TRBV29-1,.,TRBJ1-1,CSVEDSGYLEAFF,TGCAGCGTTGAAGATTCCGGTTACCTTGAAGCTTTCTTT
.,TRBV5-1,.,TRBJ2-5,CASSSSDQETQYF,TGCGCCAGCAGCTCCAGCGATCAAGAGACCCAGTACTTC
TRBD2,TRBV7-3,.,TRBJ2-3,CASSPRLGLAGELTDTQYF,TGTGCCAGCAGCCCACGACTGGGGCTAGCGGGAGAGTTGACAGATACGCAGTATTTT
.,TRBV28,few,TRBJ1-2,CASSFDRRESYGYTF,TGTGCCAGCAGTTTTGACCGACGGGAGAGTTATGGCTACACCTTC
.,TRBV7-8,.,TRBJ1-2,CASSLVDTRYGYTF,TGTGCCAGCAGCTTAGTGGACACCCGATATGGCTACACCTTC
.,TRBV3-1/TRBV3-2,.,TRBJ1-2,CASSQVTLKGYTF,TGTGCCAGCAGCCAAGTCACTCTAAAAGGCTACACCTTC
.,TRBV28,.,TRBJ1-2,CASRGWDGYTF,TGTGCCAGCCGGGGGTGGGATGGCTACACCTTC
.,TRBV7-9,.,TRBJ2-7,CASSLVGYEQYF,TGTGCCAGCAGCTTAGTCGGTTACGAGCAGTACTTC
TRBD1,TRBV5-4,.,TRBJ2-3,CASSHAPGQGTDTQYF,TGTGCCAGCAGCCACGCCCCGGGACAGGGCACAGATACGCAGTATTTT
TRBD2,TRBV9,.,TRBJ2-5,CASSVGAGALRETQYF,TGTGCCAGCAGCGTAGGAGCGGGGGCCCTGAGGGAGACCCAGTACTTC
.,TRBV5-1,.,TRBJ2-1,CASSLGWGQQFF,TGCGCCAGCAGCTTGGGGTGGGGCCAGCAGTTCTTC
.,TRBV11-2,.,TRBJ2-7,CASSLDLAAGKYEQYF,TGTGCCAGCAGCTTAGATCTGGCAGCGGGTAAATACGAGCAGTACTTC
.,TRBV9,.,TRBJ1-3,CASSVQGAGNTIYF,TGTGCCAGCAGTGTACAGGGTGCTGGAAACACCATATATTTT
.,TRBV28,few,TRBJ2-5,CASSSGPRETQYF,TGTGCCAGCAGTAGCGGGCCGAGGGAGACCCAGTACTTC
TRBD2,TRBV5-1,.,TRBJ2-1,CASSTGTSGYDNEQFF,TGCGCCAGCAGCACGGGGACTAGCGGATATGACAATGAGCAGTTCTTC
TRBD1,TRBV19,.,TRBJ1-6,CASSTGTGHNSPLHF,TGTGCCAGTAGTACCGGGACAGGACATAATTCACCCCTCCACTTT
.,TRBV3-1/TRBV3-2,.,TRBJ1-4,CASSQGTGSEKLFF,TGTGCCAGCAGCCAAGGCACAGGGAGTGAAAAACTGTTTTTT
.,TRBV3-1/TRBV3-2,.,TRBJ1-4,CASSLTRVGEKLFF,TGTGCCAGCAGCCTGACCAGGGTGGGTGAAAAACTGTTTTTT
.,TRBV27,.,TRBJ2-2,CASSYQDQGPGELFF,TGTGCCAGCAGTTACCAGGACCAGGGGCCCGGGGAGCTGTTTTTT
TRBD1,TRBV5-1,.,TRBJ1-2,CASSVQGANGYTF,TGCGCCAGCAGCGTACAGGGGGCGAACGGCTACACCTTC
.,TRBV6-5,once,TRBJ2-1,CASSQGSYNEQFF,TGTGCCAGCAGTCAGGGCTCCTACAATGAGCAGTTCTTC
.,TRBV5-1,.,TRBJ1-4,CASSLGLRGEKLFF,TGCGCCAGCAGCTTGGGACTACGAGGGGAAAAACTGTTTTTT
.,TRBV10-2,once,TRBJ1-1,CASRGPQGRDTEAFF,TGCGCCAGCAGGGGGCCTCAGGGGAGAGACACTGAAGCTTTCTTT
TRBD1,TRBV6-5,.,TRBJ2-7,CASTFNPAGGYEQYF,TGTGCCAGCACCTTCAACCCTGCAGGGGGCTACGAGCAGTACTTC
.,TRBV28,.,TRBJ1-1,CASSDPRREATEAFF,TGTGCCAGCAGTGATCCGCGGAGGGAGGCTACTGAAGCTTTCTTT
.,TRBV29-1,.,TRBJ1-1,CSVDDSPNTEAFF,TGCAGCGTTGATGACAGCCCGAACACTGAAGCTTTCTTT
TRBD2,TRBV7-3,.,TRBJ2-3,CASSPRGSGALHF,TGTGCCAGCAGCCCCCGGGGTAGCGGGGCCCTCCATTTT
.,TRBV19,.,TRBJ1-4,CASSIQLTNEKLFF,TGTGCCAGTAGTATCCAATTGACTAATGAAAAACTGTTTTTT
TRBD2,TRBV4-2,.,TRBJ2-4,CASSPGLVGNIQYF,TGTGCCAGCAGCCCCGGACTAGTAGGAAACATTCAGTACTTC
.,TRBV11-2,.,TRBJ2-5,CASSLTGTYETQYF,TGTGCCAGCAGCTTGACGGGGACTTATGAGACCCAGTACTTC
.,TRBV2,.,TRBJ2-2,CASRDVMNTGELFF,TGTGCCAGCCGTGACGTTATGAACACCGGGGAGCTGTTTTTT
TRBD1,TRBV3-1/TRBV3-2,.,TRBJ2-1,CASSQGRTGTYNEQFF,TGTGCCAGCAGCCAAGGACGGACAGGGACATACAATGAGCAGTTCTTC
.,TRBV5-1,.,TRBJ1-4,CASSPEADEKLFF,TGCGCCAGCAGCCCCGAGGCAGATGAAAAACTGTTTTTT
.,TRBV28,.,TRBJ1-1,CASQDGGGRAEAFF,TGTGCCAGCCAAGATGGCGGGGGCAGGGCTGAAGCTTTCTTT